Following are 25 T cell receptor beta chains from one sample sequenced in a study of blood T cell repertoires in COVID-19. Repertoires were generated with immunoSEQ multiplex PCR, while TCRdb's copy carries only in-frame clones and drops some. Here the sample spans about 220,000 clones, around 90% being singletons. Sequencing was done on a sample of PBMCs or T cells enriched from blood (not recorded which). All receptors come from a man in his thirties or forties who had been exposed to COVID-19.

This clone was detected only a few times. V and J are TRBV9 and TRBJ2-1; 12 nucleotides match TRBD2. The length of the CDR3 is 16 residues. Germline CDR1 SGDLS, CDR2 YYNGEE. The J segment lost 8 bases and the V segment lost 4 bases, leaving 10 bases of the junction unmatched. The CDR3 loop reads CASSIRTSGVGDEQFF. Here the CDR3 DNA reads TGTGCCAGCAGCATACGGACTAGCGGGGTAGGGGATGAGCAGTTCTTC. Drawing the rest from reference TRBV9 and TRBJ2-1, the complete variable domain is DSGVTQTPKHLITATGQRVTLRCSPRSGDLSVYWYQQSLDQGLQFLIQYYNGEERAKGNILERFSAQQFPDLHSELNLSSLELGDSALYFCASSIRTSGVGDEQFFGPGTRLTVL.

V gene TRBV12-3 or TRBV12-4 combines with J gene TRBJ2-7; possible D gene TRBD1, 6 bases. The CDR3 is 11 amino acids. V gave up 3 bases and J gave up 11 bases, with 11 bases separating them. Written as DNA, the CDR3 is TGTGCCAGCAGTTTGGACAGACGCGAGTACTTC. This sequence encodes CASSLDRREYF.

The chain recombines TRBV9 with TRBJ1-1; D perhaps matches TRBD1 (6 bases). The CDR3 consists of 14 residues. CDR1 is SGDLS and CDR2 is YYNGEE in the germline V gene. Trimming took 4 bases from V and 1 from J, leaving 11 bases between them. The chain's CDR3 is CASSFSQGNTEAFF. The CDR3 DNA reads TGTGCCAGCAGCTTCTCACAGGGGAACACTGAAGCTTTCTTT. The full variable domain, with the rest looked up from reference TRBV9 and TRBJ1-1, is DSGVTQTPKHLITATGQRVTLRCSPRSGDLSVYWYQQSLDQGLQFLIQYYNGEERAKGNILERFSAQQFPDLHSELNLSSLELGDSALYFCASSFSQGNTEAFFGQGTRLTVV.

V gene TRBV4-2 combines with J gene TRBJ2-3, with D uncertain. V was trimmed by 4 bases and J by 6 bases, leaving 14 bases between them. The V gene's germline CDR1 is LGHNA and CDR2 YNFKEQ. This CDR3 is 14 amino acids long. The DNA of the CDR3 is TGTGCCAGCAGCCGGGCCCTGATTGGGGATACGCAGTATTTT. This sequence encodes CASSRALIGDTQYF.

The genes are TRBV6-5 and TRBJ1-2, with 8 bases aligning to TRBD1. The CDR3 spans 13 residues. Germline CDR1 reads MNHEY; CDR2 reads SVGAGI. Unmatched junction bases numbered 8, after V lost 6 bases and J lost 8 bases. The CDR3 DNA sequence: TGTGCCAGCAGAACCGACAGGGGAGAGGGCTACACCTTC. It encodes CASRTDRGEGYTF.

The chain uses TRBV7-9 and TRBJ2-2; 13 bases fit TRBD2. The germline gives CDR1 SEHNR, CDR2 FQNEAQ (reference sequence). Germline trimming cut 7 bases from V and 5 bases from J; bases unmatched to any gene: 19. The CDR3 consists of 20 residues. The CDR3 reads CASNNLLRLAGGLPTGELFF. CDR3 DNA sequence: TGTGCCAGCAACAACCTATTGAGACTAGCGGGGGGCCTCCCGACCGGGGAGCTGTTTTTT.

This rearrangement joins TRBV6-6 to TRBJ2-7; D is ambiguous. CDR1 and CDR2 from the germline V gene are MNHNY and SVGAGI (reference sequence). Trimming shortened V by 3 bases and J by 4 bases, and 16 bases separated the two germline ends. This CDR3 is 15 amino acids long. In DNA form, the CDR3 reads TGTGCCAGCAGTTATGAGTTGGGCAGCACATACGAGCAGTACTTC. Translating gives CASSYELGSTYEQYF.

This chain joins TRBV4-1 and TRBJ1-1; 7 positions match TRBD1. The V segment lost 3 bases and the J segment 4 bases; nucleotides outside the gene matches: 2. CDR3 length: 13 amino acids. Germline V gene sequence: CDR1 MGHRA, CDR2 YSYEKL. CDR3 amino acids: CASSHYRGTEAFF. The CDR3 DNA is TGCGCCAGCAGCCACTACAGGGGCACTGAAGCTTTCTTT.

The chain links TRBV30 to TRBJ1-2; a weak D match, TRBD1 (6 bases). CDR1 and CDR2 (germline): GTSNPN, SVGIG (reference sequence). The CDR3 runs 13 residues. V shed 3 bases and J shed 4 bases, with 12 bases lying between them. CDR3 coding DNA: TGTGCCTGGAGCCCCGGGGGGGCCTATGGCTACACCTTC. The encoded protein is CAWSPGGAYGYTF.

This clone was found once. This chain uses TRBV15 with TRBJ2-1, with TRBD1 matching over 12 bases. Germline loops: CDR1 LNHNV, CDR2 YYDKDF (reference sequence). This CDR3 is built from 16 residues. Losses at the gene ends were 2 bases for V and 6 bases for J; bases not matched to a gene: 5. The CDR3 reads CATSRRPGQGANEQFF. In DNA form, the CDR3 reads TGTGCCACCAGCAGACGACCGGGACAGGGGGCCAATGAGCAGTTCTTC. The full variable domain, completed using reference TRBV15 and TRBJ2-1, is DAMVIQNPRYQVTQFGKPVTLSCSQTLNHNVMYWYQQKSSQAPKLLFHYYDKDFNNEADTPDNFQSRRPNTSFCFLDIRSPGLGDTAMYLCATSRRPGQGANEQFFGPGTRLTVL.

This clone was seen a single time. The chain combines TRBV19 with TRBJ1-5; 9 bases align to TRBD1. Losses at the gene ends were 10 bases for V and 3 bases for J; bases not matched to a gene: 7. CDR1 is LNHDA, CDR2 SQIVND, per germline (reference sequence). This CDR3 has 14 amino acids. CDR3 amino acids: CAMGTGNYNQPQHF. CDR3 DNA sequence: TGTGCCATGGGGACAGGGAACTACAATCAGCCCCAGCATTTT.

The CDR3 region has the DNA TGCGCCAGCAGCTCACAGTTTACCGGGGAGCTGTTTTTT. This gives the protein CASSSQFTGELFF. The chain joins TRBV5-1 to TRBJ2-2, with D unclear. V shed 3 bases and J shed 5 bases, with 8 bases lying between them. The CDR3 runs to 13 residues. Germline values: CDR1 SGHRS, CDR2 YFSETQ.

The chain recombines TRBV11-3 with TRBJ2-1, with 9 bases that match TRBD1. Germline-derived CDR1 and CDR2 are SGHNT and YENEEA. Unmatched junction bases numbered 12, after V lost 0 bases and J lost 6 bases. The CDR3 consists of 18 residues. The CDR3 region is CASSLEVMGDREGNEQFF. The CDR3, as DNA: TGTGCCAGCAGCTTAGAAGTTATGGGGGACAGGGAAGGCAATGAGCAGTTCTTC. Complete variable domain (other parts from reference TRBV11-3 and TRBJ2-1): EAGVVQSPRYKIIEKKQPVAFWCNPISGHNTLYWYLQNLGQGPELLIRYENEEAVDDSQLPKDRFSAERLKGVDSTLKIQPAELGDSAVYLCASSLEVMGDREGNEQFFGPGTRLTVL.

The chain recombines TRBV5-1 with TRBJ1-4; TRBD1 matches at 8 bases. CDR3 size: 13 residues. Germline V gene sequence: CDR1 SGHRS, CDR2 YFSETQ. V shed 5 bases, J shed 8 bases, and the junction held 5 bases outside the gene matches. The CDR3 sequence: CASSSTGVEKLFF. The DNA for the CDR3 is TGCGCCAGCAGTTCGACAGGGGTGGAAAAACTGTTTTTT.

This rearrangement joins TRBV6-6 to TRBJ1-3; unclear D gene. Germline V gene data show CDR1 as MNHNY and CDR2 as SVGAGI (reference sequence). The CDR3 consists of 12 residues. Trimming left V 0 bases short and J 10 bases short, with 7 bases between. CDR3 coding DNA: TGTGCCAGCAGTTACTCGAGGAGTACCATATATTTT. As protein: CASSYSRSTIYF.

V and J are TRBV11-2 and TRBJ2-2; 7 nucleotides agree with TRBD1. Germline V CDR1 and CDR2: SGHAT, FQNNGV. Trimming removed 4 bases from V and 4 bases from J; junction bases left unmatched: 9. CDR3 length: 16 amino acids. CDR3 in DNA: TGTGCCAGCAGCTCGACAGGGTATTCGGTCACCGGGGAGCTGTTTTTT. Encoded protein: CASSSTGYSVTGELFF.

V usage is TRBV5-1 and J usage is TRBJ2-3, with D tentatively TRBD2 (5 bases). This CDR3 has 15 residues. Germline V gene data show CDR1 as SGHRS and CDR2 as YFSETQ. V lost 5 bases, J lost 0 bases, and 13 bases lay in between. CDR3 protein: CASRFPGESTDTQYF. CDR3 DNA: TGCGCCAGCAGGTTCCCCGGGGAGAGCACAGATACGCAGTATTTT.

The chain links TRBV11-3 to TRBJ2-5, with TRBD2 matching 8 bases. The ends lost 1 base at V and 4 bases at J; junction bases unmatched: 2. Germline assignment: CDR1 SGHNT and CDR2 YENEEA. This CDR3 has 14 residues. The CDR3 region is CASSLAGGVETQYF. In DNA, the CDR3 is TGTGCCAGCAGCTTAGCGGGGGGGGTAGAGACCCAGTACTTC.

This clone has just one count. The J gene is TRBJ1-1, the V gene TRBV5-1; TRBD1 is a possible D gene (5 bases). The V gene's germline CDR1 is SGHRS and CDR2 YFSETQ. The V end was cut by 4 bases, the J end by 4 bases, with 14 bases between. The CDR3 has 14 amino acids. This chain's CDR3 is CASSRPEGRTEAFF. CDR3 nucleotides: TGCGCCAGCAGCCGGCCGGAGGGGCGCACTGAAGCTTTCTTT. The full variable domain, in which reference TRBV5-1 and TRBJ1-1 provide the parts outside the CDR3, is KAGVTQTPRYLIKTRGQQVTLSCSPISGHRSVSWYQQTPGQGLQFLFEYFSETQRNKGNFPGRFSGRQFSNSRSEMNVSTLELGDSALYLCASSRPEGRTEAFFGQGTRLTVV.

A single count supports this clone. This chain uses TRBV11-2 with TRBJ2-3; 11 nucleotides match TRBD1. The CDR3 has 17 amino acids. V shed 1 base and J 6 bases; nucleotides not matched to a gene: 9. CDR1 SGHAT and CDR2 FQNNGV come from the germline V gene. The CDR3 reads CASSLVFGTGGVDTQYF. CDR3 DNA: TGTGCCAGCAGCTTAGTCTTTGGGACAGGGGGTGTTGATACGCAGTATTTT.

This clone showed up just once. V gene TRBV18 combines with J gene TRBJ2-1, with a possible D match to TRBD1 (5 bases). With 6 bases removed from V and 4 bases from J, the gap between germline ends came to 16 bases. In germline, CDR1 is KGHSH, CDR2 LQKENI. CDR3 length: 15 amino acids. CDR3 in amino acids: CASSTKGEIYNEQFF. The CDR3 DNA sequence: TGTGCCAGCTCGACGAAAGGGGAAATTTACAATGAGCAGTTCTTC.

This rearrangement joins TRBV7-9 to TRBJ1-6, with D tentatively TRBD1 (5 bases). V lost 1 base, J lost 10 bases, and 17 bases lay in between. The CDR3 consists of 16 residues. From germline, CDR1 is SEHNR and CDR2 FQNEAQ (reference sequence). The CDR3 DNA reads TGTGCCAGCAGCTTAGGGGAACAGGATTCGCGCTCACCCCTCCACTTT. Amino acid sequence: CASSLGEQDSRSPLHF.

The CDR3 spells CASSPQNSYEQYF. In nucleotides, the CDR3 is TGTGCCAGCAGCCCCCAAAACTCCTACGAGCAGTACTTC. The rearrangement links TRBV9 to TRBJ2-7; no definite D call. Trimming took off 4 bases at V and 0 bases at J, with 8 bases between the two ends. The CDR3 contains 13 residues. CDR1 is SGDLS and CDR2 is YYNGEE in the germline V gene.

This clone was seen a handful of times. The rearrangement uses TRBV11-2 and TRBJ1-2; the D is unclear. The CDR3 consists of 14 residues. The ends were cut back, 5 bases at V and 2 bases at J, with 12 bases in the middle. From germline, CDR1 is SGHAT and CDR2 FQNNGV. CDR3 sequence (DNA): TGTGCCAGCAGCCCCGAAGGAGGGAACTATGGCTACACCTTC. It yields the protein CASSPEGGNYGYTF.

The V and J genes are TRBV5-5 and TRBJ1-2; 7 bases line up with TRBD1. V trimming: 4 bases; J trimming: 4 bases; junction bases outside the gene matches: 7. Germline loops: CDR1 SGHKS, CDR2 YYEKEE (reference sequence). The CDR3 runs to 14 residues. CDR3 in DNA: TGTGCCAGCAGCCCAGACAGGGTTCTCTATGGCTACACCTTC. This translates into CASSPDRVLYGYTF.